This is a list of T cell receptor beta chains from one sample in a study of blood T cell repertoires in COVID-19. TCRdb's table, derived via immunoSEQ multiplex PCR, lists solely in-frame clones and lacks some. The sample lists 150,000 to 200,000 clones; about 81% were seen once. Sequencing was done on a sample of peripheral blood. Receptors originate from an elderly woman with acute or convalescent COVID-19. CDR3s include the opening cysteine and the closing phenylalanine or tryptophan. D genes are given only for firm matches. Size is stated for part of the rows, as once, few or many counts, or as a class when the clone is expanded.

d_call: TRBD1
v_call: TRBV19
j_call: TRBJ2-5
clone_size: .
cdr3_aa: CASSTTGGRQETQYF
cdr3_nt: TGTGCCAGTAGTACCACAGGGGGCAGACAAGAGACCCAGTACTTC

d_call: TRBD1
v_call: TRBV4-1
j_call: TRBJ1-2
clone_size: .
cdr3_aa: CASSQNRGEGGYTF
cdr3_nt: TGCGCCAGCAGCCAAAACAGGGGAGAGGGTGGCTACACCTTC

d_call: .
v_call: TRBV19
j_call: TRBJ2-7
clone_size: .
cdr3_aa: CASSIQGGRLPEEQYF
cdr3_nt: TGTGCCAGTAGTATACAGGGGGGCCGCCTCCCTGAAGAGCAGTACTTC

d_call: TRBD2
v_call: TRBV9
j_call: TRBJ2-2
clone_size: .
cdr3_aa: CASSVVVTSSYGELFF
cdr3_nt: TGTGCCAGCAGCGTAGTGGTGACTAGCAGTTACGGGGAGCTGTTTTTT

d_call: .
v_call: TRBV3-1/TRBV3-2
j_call: TRBJ2-3
clone_size: .
cdr3_aa: CASSQTIETSRGKDTQYF
cdr3_nt: TGTGCCAGCAGCCAAACCATCGAAACTTCCAGGGGCAAAGATACGCAGTATTTT

d_call: TRBD1
v_call: TRBV7-9
j_call: TRBJ2-1
clone_size: .
cdr3_aa: CASRRAGTGLENEQFF
cdr3_nt: TGTGCCAGCAGGCGAGCCGGGACAGGGTTGGAAAATGAGCAGTTCTTC

d_call: .
v_call: TRBV21-1
j_call: TRBJ2-5
clone_size: .
cdr3_aa: CASSHRAQREGKTQYF
cdr3_nt: TGTGCCAGCAGCCACCGTGCGCAGCGGGAGGGGAAGACCCAGTACTTC

d_call: .
v_call: TRBV4-1
j_call: TRBJ1-2
clone_size: once
cdr3_aa: CASSQASGGGYGYTF
cdr3_nt: TGCGCCAGCAGCCAAGCCTCGGGGGGGGGCTATGGCTACACCTTC

d_call: .
v_call: TRBV19
j_call: TRBJ2-1
clone_size: few
cdr3_aa: CASSIGKRLNRNEQFF
cdr3_nt: TGTGCCAGTAGTATAGGTAAGCGCCTGAATCGCAATGAGCAGTTCTTC

d_call: TRBD1
v_call: TRBV5-1
j_call: TRBJ1-2
clone_size: .
cdr3_aa: CASSSGQGKGYGYTF
cdr3_nt: TGCGCCAGCAGCTCGGGACAGGGGAAGGGCTATGGCTACACCTTC

d_call: .
v_call: TRBV5-4
j_call: TRBJ2-3
clone_size: few
cdr3_aa: CASSYETAMTQYF
cdr3_nt: TGTGCCAGCAGCTACGAAACTGCGATGACGCAGTATTTT

d_call: .
v_call: TRBV10-3
j_call: TRBJ1-4
clone_size: .
cdr3_aa: CAISHGQPNEKLFF
cdr3_nt: TGTGCCATCAGCCATGGACAGCCTAATGAAAAACTGTTTTTT

d_call: TRBD2
v_call: TRBV25-1
j_call: TRBJ2-1
clone_size: .
cdr3_aa: CASSQASGLNEQFF
cdr3_nt: TGTGCCAGCAGTCAGGCTAGCGGACTGAATGAGCAGTTCTTC

d_call: .
v_call: TRBV6-5
j_call: TRBJ1-1
clone_size: .
cdr3_aa: CASRSQVAEGAFF
cdr3_nt: TGTGCCAGCCGAAGCCAAGTAGCGGAGGGAGCTTTCTTT

d_call: .
v_call: TRBV5-4
j_call: TRBJ2-5
clone_size: few
cdr3_aa: CASSLFLRGGQETQYF
cdr3_nt: TGTGCCAGCAGCTTATTCCTTAGGGGGGGGCAAGAGACCCAGTACTTC

d_call: .
v_call: TRBV18
j_call: TRBJ1-4
clone_size: .
cdr3_aa: CASSPSRTPSEKLFF
cdr3_nt: TGTGCCAGCTCACCAAGTAGGACACCTTCGGAAAAACTGTTTTTT

d_call: .
v_call: TRBV5-4
j_call: TRBJ2-5
clone_size: .
cdr3_aa: CASSFPRETQYF
cdr3_nt: TGTGCCAGCAGCTTTCCGAGGGAGACCCAGTACTTC